These T cell receptor beta chains were read from a single sample in a study of vaccination and CD4 T cells after COVID-19. TCRdb re-called the PCR reads through MiXCR, storing one row per CDR3 protein. The sample consists of 25,000 or so distinct CDR3 sequences, approximately 53% of them appearing once. Sequenced here: CD4+ T cells from blood, sampled about 7 months after SARS-CoV-2 vaccination. The source of these receptors is a human donor who had recovered from COVID-19. Each CDR3 is given with its conserved first and last residue. A D gene is named only where the DNA matches it firmly. Clone size is shown for a subset of rows, as once, few, many or a class of expanded clone.

j_call d_call v_call clone_size cdr3_length cdr3_aa cdr3_nt
TRBJ1-1 . TRBV24-1 . 12 CATSVGNTEAFF TGTGCCACCAGTGTCGGGAACACTGAAGCTTTCTTT
TRBJ2-7 TRBD2 TRBV20-1 few 14 CSARVLADYYEQYF TGCAGTGCTAGGGTACTAGCGGATTACTACGAGCAGTACTTC
TRBJ2-5 TRBD2 TRBV18 . 15 CASSPPYSGSETQYF TGTGCCAGCTCACCACCTTATAGCGGGAGTGAGACCCAGTACTTC
TRBJ2-7 TRBD2 TRBV20-1 few 14 CSASGLGRSYEQYF TGCAGTGCTTCCGGACTAGGTCGATCCTACGAGCAGTACTTC
TRBJ2-5 . TRBV6-1 . 13 CASSELRGETQYF TGTGCCAGCAGTGAACTAAGAGGGGAGACCCAGTACTTC
TRBJ1-1 . TRBV19 few 11 CASSTITEAFF TGTGCCAGTAGTACAATCACTGAAGCTTTCTTT
TRBJ1-5 . TRBV7-2 . 15 CASSLISNGPQPQHF TGTGCCAGCAGCTTAATAAGTAACGGTCCCCAGCCCCAGCATTTT
TRBJ2-4 TRBD2 TRBV20-1 . 16 CSARRGREYAKNIQYF TGCAGTGCTAGGAGAGGGCGGGAGTACGCCAAAAACATTCAGTACTTC
TRBJ1-1 . TRBV2 . 15 CASRRQDPADTEAFF TGTGCCAGCAGGCGACAGGACCCGGCGGACACTGAAGCTTTCTTT
TRBJ1-1 . TRBV7-9 . 13 CASSSESNTEAFF TGTGCCAGCAGCTCTGAATCGAACACTGAAGCTTTCTTT
TRBJ1-2 . TRBV28 . 10 CASSSYGYTF TGTGCCAGCAGTTCCTATGGCTACACCTTC
TRBJ2-1 TRBD2 TRBV20-1 . 17 CSAHPLRLAGSYNEQFF TGCAGTGCTCATCCCCTGAGGCTAGCGGGCTCCTACAATGAGCAGTTCTTC
TRBJ1-6 TRBD1 TRBV11-3 . 16 CASSLSPGQGIPPLHF TGTGCCAGCAGTCTATCCCCGGGACAGGGGATTCCACCCCTCCACTTT
TRBJ1-5 . TRBV19 . 13 CASNWGGRQPQHF TGTGCCAGTAACTGGGGGGGACGTCAGCCCCAGCATTTT
TRBJ2-3 . TRBV20-1 . 16 CSARGRGASGTDTQYF TGCAGTGCTAGAGGCCGAGGCGCTAGCGGCACAGATACGCAGTATTTT
TRBJ2-3 TRBD2 TRBV24-1 few 16 CATSASGRRRTDTQYF TGTGCCACCAGTGCTAGCGGGAGGCGACGCACAGATACGCAGTATTTT
TRBJ1-1 . TRBV2 . 12 CATPQASQVAFF TGTGCCACCCCGCAGGCGAGTCAGGTAGCTTTCTTT
TRBJ1-5 . TRBV20-1 few 14 CSATRGGSNQPQHF TGCAGTGCTACCCGTGGTGGTAGCAATCAGCCCCAGCATTTT
TRBJ2-3 TRBD2 TRBV2 once 13 CAGGGQDRDTQYF TGTGCTGGGGGAGGGCAAGACCGGGATACGCAGTATTTT
TRBJ2-3 TRBD2 TRBV20-1 once 15 CSARVSAGGTDTQYF TGCAGTGCTAGAGTCTCAGCGGGAGGCACAGATACGCAGTATTTT
TRBJ2-1 . TRBV6-1 . 17 CASSKTFTGVAGHEQFF TGTGCCAGCAGTAAAACATTTACAGGGGTAGCGGGTCATGAGCAGTTCTTC
TRBJ2-2 . TRBV27 . 15 CASSLFEGAPGELFF TGTGCCAGCAGTTTATTCGAGGGAGCCCCCGGGGAGCTGTTTTTT
TRBJ2-7 . TRBV7-9 . 12 CASSFRGSEQYF TGTGCCAGCAGCTTTCGGGGTTCCGAGCAGTACTTC
TRBJ1-6 . TRBV10-1 few 16 CASSSLGRSLNSPLHF TGCGCCAGCAGTTCTTTGGGACGCAGCCTGAATTCACCCCTCCACTTT
TRBJ2-3 . TRBV6-4 . 13 CASSDSSGSTQYF TGTGCCAGCAGTGACTCTTCCGGGAGCACGCAGTATTTT
TRBJ2-3 . TRBV24-1 . 14 CATSGSTSTDTQYF TGTGCCACCAGTGGGTCGACTAGCACAGATACGCAGTATTTT
TRBJ2-2 . TRBV6-5 . 12 CASSYLARELFF TGTGCCAGCAGTTACCTAGCCCGGGAGCTGTTTTTT
TRBJ1-2 . TRBV28 few 14 CASSVGLSLRGYTF TGTGCCAGCAGTGTTGGGTTATCCTTAAGGGGCTACACCTTC
TRBJ1-5 . TRBV7-9 few 15 CASSLGGHSNQPQHF TGTGCCAGCAGCTTAGGGGGCCATAGCAATCAGCCCCAGCATTTT
TRBJ2-7 TRBD1 TRBV6-1 few 14 CASSFYRGSYEQYF TGTGCCAGCAGTTTCTACAGGGGGTCCTACGAGCAGTACTTC
TRBJ2-5 . TRBV6-8 medium-sized 17 CASSYSGAAERQETQYF TGTGCCAGCAGTTACTCGGGGGCTGCGGAGCGCCAAGAGACCCAGTACTTC
TRBJ2-2 . TRBV7-3 . 14 CASSFAGYTGELFF TGTGCCAGCAGCTTCGCAGGGTACACCGGGGAGCTGTTTTTT
TRBJ2-2 . TRBV7-8 . 15 CASSLGWGLGGELFF TGTGCCAGCAGCTTAGGATGGGGGCTGGGCGGGGAGCTGTTTTTT
TRBJ2-2 . TRBV7-3 . 16 CASSSANRQSTGELFF TGTGCCAGCAGTTCCGCAAATCGACAGTCCACCGGGGAGCTGTTTTTT
TRBJ1-5 . TRBV20-1 medium-sized 15 CSATREQGSSQPQHF TGCAGTGCTACCCGGGAGCAGGGGAGTAGTCAGCCCCAGCATTTT
TRBJ1-5 . TRBV15 . 15 CATSIEGGAVQPQHF TGTGCCACCAGCATCGAGGGGGGGGCAGTTCAGCCCCAGCATTTT
TRBJ2-3 . TRBV5-1 . 14 CASSLLPNWDTQYF TGCGCCAGCAGCTTGCTCCCGAATTGGGATACGCAGTATTTT
TRBJ2-7 . TRBV6-1 . 11 CASSDPRGQYF TGTGCCAGCAGTGATCCCCGGGGGCAGTACTTC
TRBJ2-7 . TRBV7-2 . 15 CASSLVSGSNYEQYF TGTGCCAGCAGCTTAGTATCCGGGAGTAATTACGAGCAGTACTTC
TRBJ1-6 TRBD1 TRBV27 few 14 CASRTDRGNSPLHF TGTGCCAGCAGAACCGACAGGGGTAATTCACCCCTCCACTTT
TRBJ2-5 TRBD2 TRBV6-1 . 14 CASSQTSDKETQYF TGTGCCAGCAGTCAGACTAGCGACAAAGAGACCCAGTACTTC